This TCR beta chain was captured in a study of OX40 agonist ivuxolimab in advanced cancers. TCRdb keeps only in-frame clones here, not all; method: immunoSEQ multiplex PCR. In the table there are roughly 70,000 clones, 88% of which are singletons. The CDR3 extends over 15 amino acids. Germline-derived CDR1 and CDR2 are SGHVS and FQNEAQ. The junction had 10 bases not matched to a gene; V was cut back by 5 bases and J by 3 bases. This receptor was taken from an adult with an advanced solid tumor such as melanoma, head and neck, liver or kidney cancer. V gene TRBV7-8 combines with J gene TRBJ2-7, with TRBD1 matching 7 bases. Specimen: CD4+ or CD8+ T cells sorted from blood, collected in a trial of the OX40 agonist ivuxolimab. The CDR3 reads CASSPVRDSDYEQYF. The CDR3 DNA reads as TGTGCCAGCAGCCCGGTCCGGGACAGCGACTACGAGCAGTACTTC. Combining the CDR3 with reference TRBV7-8 and TRBJ2-7 gives the whole variable domain GAGVSQSPRYKVAKRGQDVALRCDPISGHVSLFWYQQALGQGPEFLTYFQNEAQLDKSGLPSDRFFAERPEGSVSTLKIQRTQQEDSAVYLCASSPVRDSDYEQYFGPGTRLTVT.